Following are 25 T cell receptor beta chains from one sample sequenced in a study of shared clonotypes between healthy human individuals. This table comes from immunoSEQ multiplex PCR, and its TCRdb copy is limited to in-frame clones, with some not included. Of 2 million to 2.5 million clones detected, around 95% appear once; the ten largest clones hold over 0.1%. What was sequenced was naive CD4+ T cells sorted from blood. The subset here: CD45RA+ positively selected. All receptors come from a man younger than 35 in good health.

The chain is built from TRBV6-4 and TRBJ1-1; D is uncertain. The CDR3 sequence is 14 residues long. The ends were cut back, 5 bases at V and 1 base at J, with 11 bases in the middle. The germline CDR1 and CDR2 sequences are MRHNA and SNTAGT. CDR3 sequence: CASSSTPGNTEAFF. The CDR3 DNA is TGTGCCAGCAGTTCGACCCCGGGGAACACTGAAGCTTTCTTT.

V and J are TRBV2 and TRBJ1-5; possible D gene TRBD1, 6 bases. Trimming left V 8 bases short and J 7 bases short, with 15 bases between. The CDR3 contains 13 residues. Per the germline V gene, CDR1 is SNHLY and CDR2 is FYNNEI. The CDR3 region has the DNA TGTGCCAGCGGCCGGGACATCAGGCAGCCCCAGCATTTT. The encoded protein is CASGRDIRQPQHF. Looking up the rest from reference TRBV2 and TRBJ1-5 gives the full variable domain: EPEVTQTPSHQVTQMGQEVILRCVPISNHLYFYWYRQILGQKVEFLVSFYNNEISEKSEIFDDQFSVERPDGSNFTLKIRSTKLEDSAMYFCASGRDIRQPQHFGDGTRLSIL.

This chain connects TRBV4-3 to TRBJ2-2; 7 bases fit TRBD2. Germline-derived CDR1 and CDR2 are LGHNA and YSLEER. V trimming: 0 bases; J trimming: 5 bases; junction bases outside the gene matches: 6. CDR3 size: 16 residues. CDR3 nucleotides: TGCGCCAGCAGCCAAGACGCGGGAGTTAGGACCGGGGAGCTGTTTTTT. It encodes CASSQDAGVRTGELFF.

V usage is TRBV2 and J usage is TRBJ1-3; TRBD1 agrees at 7 bases. The J segment lost 0 bases and the V segment lost 8 bases, leaving 1 base of the junction unmatched. The germline gives CDR1 SNHLY, CDR2 FYNNEI. The CDR3 consists of 13 residues. The DNA of the CDR3 is TGTGCCAGCCACAGGGGCTCTGGAAACACCATATATTTT. Translating it yields CASHRGSGNTIYF.

The chain recombines TRBV7-9 with TRBJ2-7, with 7 bases matching TRBD2. Germline V gene sequence: CDR1 SEHNR, CDR2 FQNEAQ (reference sequence). V was pared by 1 base and J by 4 bases, with 10 bases of the junction left unmatched. The length of the CDR3 is 16 residues. CDR3 residues: CASSLVTSSGPYEQYF. The DNA for the CDR3 is TGTGCCAGCAGCTTAGTGACTAGCTCTGGCCCTTACGAGCAGTACTTC.

This clone was observed a handful of times. The V gene is TRBV7-8, the J gene TRBJ1-2; possibly TRBD1 for D (6 bases). CDR1 is SGHVS, CDR2 FQNEAQ, per germline. The CDR3 runs to 13 residues. Trimming shortened V by 5 bases and J by 2 bases, and 9 bases separated the two germline ends. The CDR3 here is CASSVDRNYGYTF. The CDR3 DNA reads TGTGCCAGCAGCGTCGACAGGAACTATGGCTACACCTTC.

The chain is built from TRBV7-2 and TRBJ1-1, with D perhaps matching TRBD1 (6 bases). CDR1 and CDR2 from the germline V gene are SGHTA and FQGNSA. The CDR3 is 12 amino acids. V dropped 5 bases and J dropped 11 bases, with 15 bases sitting between them. The CDR3 coding sequence is TGTGCCAGCAGCGGCCTCCGGGACATGGCTTTCTTT. This codes for CASSGLRDMAFF.

This chain links TRBV18 with TRBJ1-4; possibly TRBD1 for D (5 bases). Trimming removed 3 bases at V and 8 bases at J, with 10 bases between. The CDR3 is 13 amino acids. Germline assignment: CDR1 KGHSH and CDR2 LQKENI. The CDR3 here is CASSPEGREKLFF. The CDR3 DNA reads TGTGCCAGCTCACCTGAGGGGAGGGAAAAACTGTTTTTT.

The rearrangement uses TRBV6-5 and TRBJ1-2; TRBD1 agrees at 12 bases. Unmatched junction bases numbered 9, after V lost 5 bases and J lost 8 bases. The CDR3 contains 15 residues. The V gene's germline CDR1 is MNHEY and CDR2 SVGAGI. The CDR3 here is CASSAPGTGGAGYTF. In nucleotides, the CDR3 is TGTGCCAGCAGTGCGCCCGGGACAGGGGGCGCGGGCTACACCTTC.

The rearrangement uses TRBV7-2 and TRBJ2-7; possibly TRBD1 for D (5 bases). The CDR3 runs 14 residues. The V end lost 5 bases, the J end lost 2 bases, and 13 bases lay between the germline ends. In germline, CDR1 is SGHTA, CDR2 FQGNSA. Here the CDR3 reads CASSPRADPYEQYF. In nucleotides, the CDR3 is TGTGCCAGCAGCCCCAGGGCGGACCCCTACGAGCAGTACTTC.

The chain is built from TRBV11-2 and TRBJ2-1; the D is unclear. Trimming shortened V by 3 bases and J by 10 bases, and 7 bases separated the two germline ends. Germline CDR1 and CDR2: SGHAT and FQNNGV. The length of the CDR3 is 11 residues. DNA of the CDR3: TGTGCCAGCAGCTTCTTAAGGGAGCAGTTCTTC. Translating gives CASSFLREQFF.

Turning to this clone: The junction does not match germline at one end; this may be a read error. CDR3 sequence reads: CSVTTGTPNF. CDR3 DNA sequence: TGCAGTGTCACCACAGGGACACCGAACTTC. The chain uses TRBV20-1 and TRBJ1-2; D perhaps matches TRBD1 (6 bases). The germline V gene encodes CDR1 DFQATT and CDR2 SNEGSKA (reference sequence). The CDR3 consists of 10 residues.

V usage is TRBV7-9 and J usage is TRBJ2-3, with 7 bases identical to TRBD2. The CDR3 has 16 residues. V lost 5 bases to trimming and J lost 0 bases; unmatched junction nucleotides: 8. The germline gives CDR1 SEHNR, CDR2 FQNEAQ (reference sequence). This CDR3 is CASSPRGDLSTDTQYF. The CDR3 nucleotides are TGTGCCAGCAGCCCACGGGGGGACCTTAGCACAGATACGCAGTATTTT. The variable domain in full, completed from reference TRBV7-9 and TRBJ2-3, reads DTGVSQNPRHKITKRGQNVTFRCDPISEHNRLYWYRQTLGQGPEFLTYFQNEAQLEKSRLLSDRFSAERPKGSFSTLEIQRTEQGDSAMYLCASSPRGDLSTDTQYFGPGTRLTVL.

This chain links TRBV4-1 with TRBJ2-7; 10 bases align to TRBD2. In germline, CDR1 is MGHRA, CDR2 YSYEKL. After removal of 0 bases from V and 7 bases from J, the junction contained 3 bases not matched to a gene. The CDR3 contains 14 residues. DNA for the CDR3: TGCGCCAGCAGCCAAGACATACTAGCGGGGGAGCAGTACTTC. Amino acids: CASSQDILAGEQYF.

This chain connects TRBV4-1 to TRBJ2-5; TRBD1 matches 9 bases. V shed 4 bases and J 3 bases; nucleotides not matched to a gene: 6. There are 15 residues in the CDR3. Germline CDR1 reads MGHRA; CDR2 reads YSYEKL. The CDR3 is CASSRLGDREETQYF. The CDR3, as DNA: TGCGCCAGCAGCCGCTTGGGGGACAGGGAAGAGACCCAGTACTTC.

This chain uses TRBV2 with TRBJ1-1, with D maybe TRBD1 (6 bases). CDR3 length equals 13 residues. CDR1 SNHLY and CDR2 FYNNEI come from the germline V gene. The V and J ends lost 8 bases and 5 bases respectively, with 15 bases between them. CDR3: CASGNGGRTEAFF. The CDR3 DNA sequence: TGTGCCAGCGGGAACGGGGGGCGAACTGAAGCTTTCTTT.

The rearrangement joins TRBV18 to TRBJ2-2, with 12 bases aligning to TRBD2. Unmatched junction bases numbered 13, after V lost 3 bases and J lost 2 bases. The CDR3 covers 20 residues. The germline gives CDR1 KGHSH, CDR2 LQKENI. The chain's CDR3 is CASSPPLAGGPGSNTGELFF. CDR3 bases: TGTGCCAGCTCACCCCCCCTAGCGGGAGGGCCGGGGAGCAACACCGGGGAGCTGTTTTTT.

The V gene is TRBV21-1, the J gene TRBJ2-5; TRBD1 was called by the table and not checked on the DNA. TRBV21-1 is classified as a pseudogene. The CDR3 is made up of 15 amino acids. CDR3: CASSKALDSQETQYF. The CDR3 region has the DNA TGTGCCAGCAGCAAAGCGCTCGACAGCCAAGAGACCCAGTACTTC.

This clone occurred once. This chain joins TRBV6-1 and TRBJ2-7; no clear D. V was pared by 10 bases and J by 2 bases, with 9 bases between. Germline lookup yields CDR1 MNHNS and CDR2 SASEGT. The CDR3 runs 11 residues. The CDR3 nucleotides are TGTGCCACCGTTCGGACCTACGAGCAGTACTTC. The encoded protein is CATVRTYEQYF.

V gene TRBV27 combines with J gene TRBJ1-4; 7 bases line up with TRBD1. From germline, CDR1 is MNHEY and CDR2 SMNVEV (reference sequence). The junction had 8 bases not matched to a gene; V was cut back by 3 bases and J by 10 bases. There are 14 residues in the CDR3. The CDR3 loop reads CASSFDREGGKLFF. The CDR3 nucleotides read TGTGCCAGCAGTTTCGACAGGGAAGGCGGAAAACTGTTTTTT.

The genes are TRBV27 and TRBJ2-7, with D perhaps given as TRBD1 or TRBD2 (5 bases each). The length of the CDR3 is 12 residues. The ends were cut back, 10 bases at V and 3 bases at J, with 13 bases in the middle. Germline assignment: CDR1 MNHEY and CDR2 SMNVEV (reference sequence). CDR3 loop: CANPGRNYEQYF. The CDR3 DNA sequence: TGTGCCAACCCGGGACGGAACTACGAGCAGTACTTC.

CDR3 nucleotide sequence: TGCGCCAGCAGCCAGACTGACAGCACAGATACGCAGTATTTT. It codes for CASSQTDSTDTQYF. This rearrangement joins TRBV5-1 to TRBJ2-3; D is uncertain. Per the germline V gene, CDR1 is SGHRS and CDR2 is YFSETQ. V was clipped by 4 bases and J by 0 bases, with 9 bases between them. The CDR3 totals 14 residues.

In its sample, this clone was seen once. The chain uses TRBV10-1 and TRBJ2-2, with 9 nucleotides matching TRBD2. The CDR3 is 15 residues long. Trimming took 5 bases from V and 3 from J; bases not matched to a gene: 4. CDR1 WNHNN and CDR2 SYGVQD come from the germline V gene (reference sequence). The CDR3 DNA reads as TGCGCCAGCAGTCGCGGGGGGGCGGACACCGGGGAGCTGTTTTTT. It translates to CASSRGGADTGELFF.

V and J are TRBV28 and TRBJ1-4; D is possibly TRBD1 (6 bases). Germline lookup yields CDR1 MDHEN and CDR2 SYDVKM. This CDR3 has 17 residues. Trimming removed 2 bases at V and 8 bases at J, with 21 bases between. CDR3 region: CASSLGLRGQSGEKLFF. CDR3 sequence (DNA): TGTGCCAGCAGTTTAGGTCTTCGGGGGCAGTCGGGAGAAAAACTGTTTTTT.

This chain joins TRBV15 and TRBJ2-5; D not certain. The CDR3 totals 14 residues. Trimming removed 1 base from V and 2 bases from J, with 8 bases in between. CDR1 is LNHNV and CDR2 is YYDKDF in the germline V gene (reference sequence). The CDR3 DNA follows: TGTGCCACCAGCAGAGTTCACAGACAAGAGACCCAGTACTTC. It translates to CATSRVHRQETQYF. The whole variable domain, filled in from reference TRBV15 and TRBJ2-5, reads DAMVIQNPRYQVTQFGKPVTLSCSQTLNHNVMYWYQQKSSQAPKLLFHYYDKDFNNEADTPDNFQSRRPNTSFCFLDIRSPGLGDTAMYLCATSRVHRQETQYFGPGTRLLVL.